The following is a T cell receptor beta chain sequence with its context. The record originates from a study of radiation and T cells in renal cell carcinoma. CDR1 and CDR2 from the germline V gene are SGHTA and FQGNSA. CDR3 length equals 13 residues. V was trimmed by 5 bases and J by 2 bases, leaving 9 bases between them. The table came from immunoSEQ multiplex PCR; TCRdb's copy has only in-frame clones and leaves some out. The sample contains 160,000 or so clones, 80% to 90% of which appear only once. This sample's time point: blood 2 weeks post-SBRT. As for treatment: 15 Gy SBRT to primary tumor, nephrectomy 4 weeks later.

The TCR comes from a woman in her 50s with renal cell carcinoma. The specimen was blood, collected from a patient whose treatment included radiotherapy and nephrectomy. The J gene is TRBJ1-1, the V gene TRBV7-2; no firm D call. The CDR3 sequence is CASSVFRNTEAFF. The CDR3 coding sequence is TGTGCCAGCAGCGTATTCAGAAACACTGAAGCTTTCTTT.